This TCR beta chain was observed in a study of T cells expressing NK-cell markers. This CDR3 has 14 amino acids. Germline V gene sequence: CDR1 SGHTA, CDR2 FQGTGA. TCRdb re-called the 5' RACE reads; every CDR3 protein appears as one record, without DNA. The listing records a few hundred thousand distinct CDR3 sequences. The sequencing sample was made of blood T cells: a sorted CD56 or NKG2C T cell subset, CD4+ or CD8+ T cells, or bulk PBMC T cells (not recorded which). The genes are TRBV7-3 and TRBJ1-1; the D call from TCRdb, TRBD1, cannot be confirmed without DNA. The TCR originated in a man aged 18-70 years in good health. CDR3 protein: CASSLRGALTEAFF.